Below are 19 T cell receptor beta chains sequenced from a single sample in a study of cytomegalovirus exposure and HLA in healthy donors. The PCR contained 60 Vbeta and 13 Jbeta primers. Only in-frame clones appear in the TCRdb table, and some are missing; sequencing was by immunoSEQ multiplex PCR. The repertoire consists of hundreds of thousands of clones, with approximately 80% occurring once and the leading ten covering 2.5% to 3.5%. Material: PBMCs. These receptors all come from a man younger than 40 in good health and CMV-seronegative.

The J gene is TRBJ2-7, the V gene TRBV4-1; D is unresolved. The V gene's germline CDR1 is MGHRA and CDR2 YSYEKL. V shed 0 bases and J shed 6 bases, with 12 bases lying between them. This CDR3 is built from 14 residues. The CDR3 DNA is TGCGCCAGCAGCCAAGACCCCGAGGCCCGCGAGCAGTACTTC. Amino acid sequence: CASSQDPEAREQYF.

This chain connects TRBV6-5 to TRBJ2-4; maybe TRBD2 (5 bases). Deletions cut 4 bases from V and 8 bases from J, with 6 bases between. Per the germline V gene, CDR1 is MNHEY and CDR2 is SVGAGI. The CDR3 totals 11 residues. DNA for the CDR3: TGTGCCAGCAGTTCGGGGTACATTCAGTACTTC. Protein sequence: CASSSGYIQYF.

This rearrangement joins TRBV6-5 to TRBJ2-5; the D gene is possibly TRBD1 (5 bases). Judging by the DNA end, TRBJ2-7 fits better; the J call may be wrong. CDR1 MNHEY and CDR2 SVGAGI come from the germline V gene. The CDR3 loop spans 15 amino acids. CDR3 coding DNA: TGTGCCAGCAGAGTAGGGGCTGTGGGTTACTACGAGCAGTACTTC. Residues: CASRVGAVGYYEQYF.

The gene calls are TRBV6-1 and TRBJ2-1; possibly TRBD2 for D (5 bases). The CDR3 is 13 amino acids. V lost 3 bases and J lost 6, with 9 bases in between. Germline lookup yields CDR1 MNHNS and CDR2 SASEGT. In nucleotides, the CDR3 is TGTGCCAGCAGTGATTCCCGGGGCAATGAGCAGTTCTTC. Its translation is CASSDSRGNEQFF.

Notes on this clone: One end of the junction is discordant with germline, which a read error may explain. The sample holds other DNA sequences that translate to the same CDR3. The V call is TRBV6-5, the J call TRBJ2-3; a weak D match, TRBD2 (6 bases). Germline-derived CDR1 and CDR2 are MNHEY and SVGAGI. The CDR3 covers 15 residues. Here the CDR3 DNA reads TGCGCCAGCAGTTACGGAGGGAGGAGCACAGATACGCAGTATTTT. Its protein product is CASSYGGRSTDTQYF.

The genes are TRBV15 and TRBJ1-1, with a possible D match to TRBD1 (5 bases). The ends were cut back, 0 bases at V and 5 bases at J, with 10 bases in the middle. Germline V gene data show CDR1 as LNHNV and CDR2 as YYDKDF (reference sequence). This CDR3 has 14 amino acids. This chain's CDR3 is CATSREAGRTEAFF. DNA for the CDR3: TGTGCCACCAGCAGAGAGGCAGGGAGGACTGAAGCTTTCTTT. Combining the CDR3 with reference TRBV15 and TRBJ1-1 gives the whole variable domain DAMVIQNPRYQVTQFGKPVTLSCSQTLNHNVMYWYQQKSSQAPKLLFHYYDKDFNNEADTPDNFQSRRPNTSFCFLDIRSPGLGDTAMYLCATSREAGRTEAFFGQGTRLTVV.

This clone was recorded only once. CDR3 region: CSVSGFYEQYF. CDR3 nucleotides: TGCAGCGTTTCAGGGTTCTACGAGCAGTACTTC. The rearrangement links TRBV29-1 to TRBJ2-7; D perhaps matches TRBD1 (5 bases). CDR1 and CDR2 from the germline V gene are SQVTM and ANQGSEA. V was trimmed by 5 bases and J by 3 bases, leaving 8 bases between them. The CDR3 is 11 residues long.

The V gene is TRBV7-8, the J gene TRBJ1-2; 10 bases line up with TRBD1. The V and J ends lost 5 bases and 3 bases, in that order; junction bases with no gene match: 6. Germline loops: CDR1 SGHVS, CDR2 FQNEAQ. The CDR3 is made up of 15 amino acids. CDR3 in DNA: TGTGCCAGCAGCCTCCGGGACAGGGGAGACTATGGCTACACCTTC. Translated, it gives CASSLRDRGDYGYTF. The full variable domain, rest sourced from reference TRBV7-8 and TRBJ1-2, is GAGVSQSPRYKVAKRGQDVALRCDPISGHVSLFWYQQALGQGPEFLTYFQNEAQLDKSGLPSDRFFAERPEGSVSTLKIQRTQQEDSAVYLCASSLRDRGDYGYTFGSGTRLTVV.

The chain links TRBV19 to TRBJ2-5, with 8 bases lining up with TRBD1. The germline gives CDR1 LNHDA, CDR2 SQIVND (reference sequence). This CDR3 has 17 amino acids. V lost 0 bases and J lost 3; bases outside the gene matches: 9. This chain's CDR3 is CASSIDRTGRREETQYF. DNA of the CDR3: TGTGCCAGTAGTATAGATCGGACAGGGCGGAGGGAAGAGACCCAGTACTTC. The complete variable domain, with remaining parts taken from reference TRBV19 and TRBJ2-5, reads DGGITQSPKYLFRKEGQNVTLSCEQNLNHDAMYWYRQDPGQGLRLIYYSQIVNDFQKGDIAEGYSVSREKKESFPLTVTSAQKNPTAFYLCASSIDRTGRREETQYFGPGTRLLVL.

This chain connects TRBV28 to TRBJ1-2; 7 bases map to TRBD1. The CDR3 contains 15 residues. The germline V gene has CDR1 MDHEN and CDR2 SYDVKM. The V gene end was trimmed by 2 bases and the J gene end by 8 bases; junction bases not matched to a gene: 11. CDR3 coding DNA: TGTGCCAGCAGTTTACAGGGCAACAGGGGAGAAGGCTACACCTTC. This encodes CASSLQGNRGEGYTF.

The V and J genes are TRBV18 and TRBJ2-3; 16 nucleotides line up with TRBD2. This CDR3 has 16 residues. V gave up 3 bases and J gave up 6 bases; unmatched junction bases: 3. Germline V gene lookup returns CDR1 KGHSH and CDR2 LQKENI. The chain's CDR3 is CASSPSGLAGGDTQYF. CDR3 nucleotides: TGTGCCAGCTCACCGTCGGGACTAGCGGGGGGGGATACGCAGTATTTT.

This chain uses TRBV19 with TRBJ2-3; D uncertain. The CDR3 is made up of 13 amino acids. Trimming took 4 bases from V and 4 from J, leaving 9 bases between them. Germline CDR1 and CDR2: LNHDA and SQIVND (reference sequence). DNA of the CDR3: TGTGCCAGTAGTAACGATAGAGCAGATACGCAGTATTTT. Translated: CASSNDRADTQYF.

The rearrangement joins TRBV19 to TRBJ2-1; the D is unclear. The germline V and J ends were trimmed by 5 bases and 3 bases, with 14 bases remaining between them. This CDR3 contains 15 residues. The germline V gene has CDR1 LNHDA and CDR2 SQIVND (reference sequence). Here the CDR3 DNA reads TGTGCCAGTAGTCCCCAGATGACAAGCTACAATGAGCAGTTCTTC. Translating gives CASSPQMTSYNEQFF. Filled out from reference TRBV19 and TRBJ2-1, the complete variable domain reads DGGITQSPKYLFRKEGQNVTLSCEQNLNHDAMYWYRQDPGQGLRLIYYSQIVNDFQKGDIAEGYSVSREKKESFPLTVTSAQKNPTAFYLCASSPQMTSYNEQFFGPGTRLTVL.

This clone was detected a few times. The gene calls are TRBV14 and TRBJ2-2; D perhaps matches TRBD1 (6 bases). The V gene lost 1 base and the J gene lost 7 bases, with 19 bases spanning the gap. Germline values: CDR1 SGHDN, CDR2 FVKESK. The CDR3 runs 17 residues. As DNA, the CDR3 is TGTGCCAGCAGCCAAGTAGCCCTCGTACAGGGATTCGGGGAGCTGTTTTTT. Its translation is CASSQVALVQGFGELFF.

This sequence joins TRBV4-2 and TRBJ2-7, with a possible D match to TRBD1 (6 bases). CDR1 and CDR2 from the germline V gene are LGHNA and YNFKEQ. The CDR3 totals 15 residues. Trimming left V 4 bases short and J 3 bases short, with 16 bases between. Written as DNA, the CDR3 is TGTGCCAGCAGCCCCTACAGGTTAGGGGGCTACGAGCAGTACTTC. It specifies CASSPYRLGGYEQYF.

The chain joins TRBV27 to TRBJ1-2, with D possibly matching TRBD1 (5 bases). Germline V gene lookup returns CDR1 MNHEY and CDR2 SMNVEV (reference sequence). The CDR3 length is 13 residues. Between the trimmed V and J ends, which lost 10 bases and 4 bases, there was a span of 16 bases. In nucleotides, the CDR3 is TGTGCCACCTTTGGGGGGGTGGGCTATGGCTACACCTTC. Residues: CATFGGVGYGYTF.

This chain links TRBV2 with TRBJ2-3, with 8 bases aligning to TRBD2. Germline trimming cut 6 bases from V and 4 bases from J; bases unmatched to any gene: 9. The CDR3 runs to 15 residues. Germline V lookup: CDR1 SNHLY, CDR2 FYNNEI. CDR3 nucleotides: TGTGCCAGCAGACCCCGGGGCGGGGGGTCAGATACGCAGTATTTT. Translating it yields CASRPRGGGSDTQYF.

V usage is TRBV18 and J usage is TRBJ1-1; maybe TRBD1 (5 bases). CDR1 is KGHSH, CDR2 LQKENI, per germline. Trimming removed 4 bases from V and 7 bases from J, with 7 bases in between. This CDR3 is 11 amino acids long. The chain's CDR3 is CASSLTVEAFF. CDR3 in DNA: TGTGCCAGCTCACTGACAGTTGAAGCTTTCTTT.

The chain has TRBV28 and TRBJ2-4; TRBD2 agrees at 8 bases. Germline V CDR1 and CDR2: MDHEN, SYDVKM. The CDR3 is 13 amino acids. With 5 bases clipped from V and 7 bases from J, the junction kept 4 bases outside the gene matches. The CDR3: CASSTGGVNIQYF. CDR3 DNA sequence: TGTGCCAGCAGTACGGGGGGGGTCAACATTCAGTACTTC.